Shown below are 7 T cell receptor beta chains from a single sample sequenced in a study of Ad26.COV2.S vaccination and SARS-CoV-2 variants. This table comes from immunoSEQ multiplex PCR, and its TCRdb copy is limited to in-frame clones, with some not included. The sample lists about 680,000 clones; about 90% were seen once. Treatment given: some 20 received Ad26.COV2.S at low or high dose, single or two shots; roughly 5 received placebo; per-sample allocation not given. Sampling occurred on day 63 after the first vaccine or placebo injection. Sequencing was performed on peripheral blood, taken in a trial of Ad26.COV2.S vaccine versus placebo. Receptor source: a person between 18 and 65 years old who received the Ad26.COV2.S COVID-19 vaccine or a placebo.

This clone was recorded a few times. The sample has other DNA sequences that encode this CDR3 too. The chain's CDR3 is CASSLDTEAFF. The CDR3 nucleotides read TGTGCCAGCAGCCTAGACACTGAAGCTTTCTTT. The rearrangement joins TRBV12-3 or TRBV12-4 to TRBJ1-1; no clear D gene. The CDR3 is 11 amino acids. The V and J ends lost 6 bases and 3 bases respectively, with 5 bases between them.

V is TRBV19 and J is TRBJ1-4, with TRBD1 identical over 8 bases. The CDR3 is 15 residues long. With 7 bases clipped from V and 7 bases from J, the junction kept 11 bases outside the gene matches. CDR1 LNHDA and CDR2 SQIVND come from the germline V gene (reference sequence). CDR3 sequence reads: CASKPLQGASEKLFF. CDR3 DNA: TGTGCCAGTAAGCCCCTGCAGGGGGCGAGTGAAAAACTGTTTTTT.

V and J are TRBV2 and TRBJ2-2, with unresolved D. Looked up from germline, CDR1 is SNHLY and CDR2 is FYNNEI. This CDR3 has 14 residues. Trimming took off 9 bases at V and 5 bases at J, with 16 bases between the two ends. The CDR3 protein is CAREIDARTGELFF. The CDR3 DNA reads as TGTGCCAGGGAAATTGATGCGAGGACCGGGGAGCTGTTTTTT.

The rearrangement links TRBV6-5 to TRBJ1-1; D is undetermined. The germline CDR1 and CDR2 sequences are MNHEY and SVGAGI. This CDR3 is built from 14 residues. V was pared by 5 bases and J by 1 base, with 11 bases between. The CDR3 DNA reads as TGTGCCAGCAGTCGACGGCTCTGGAACACTGAAGCTTTCTTT. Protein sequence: CASSRRLWNTEAFF.

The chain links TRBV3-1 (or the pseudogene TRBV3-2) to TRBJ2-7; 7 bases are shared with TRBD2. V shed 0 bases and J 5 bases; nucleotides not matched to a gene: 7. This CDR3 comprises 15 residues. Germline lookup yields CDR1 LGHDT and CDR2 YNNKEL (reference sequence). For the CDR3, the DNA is TGTGCCAGCAGCCAAGAAGCGGGAAACCGTAACGAGCAGTACTTC. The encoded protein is CASSQEAGNRNEQYF.

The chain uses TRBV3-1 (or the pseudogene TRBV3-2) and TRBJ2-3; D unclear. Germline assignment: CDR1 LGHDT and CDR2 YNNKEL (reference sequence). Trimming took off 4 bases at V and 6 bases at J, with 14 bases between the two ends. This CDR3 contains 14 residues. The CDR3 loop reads CASSLLPFRDTQYF. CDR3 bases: TGTGCCAGCAGCCTTCTGCCCTTCCGGGATACGCAGTATTTT.

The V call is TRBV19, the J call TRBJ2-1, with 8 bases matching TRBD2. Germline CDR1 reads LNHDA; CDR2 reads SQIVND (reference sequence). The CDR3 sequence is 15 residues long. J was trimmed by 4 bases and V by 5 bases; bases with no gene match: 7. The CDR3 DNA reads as TGTGCCAGTAGTTCCCTTTCGGGGGGGTACAATGAGCAGTTCTTC. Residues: CASSSLSGGYNEQFF.